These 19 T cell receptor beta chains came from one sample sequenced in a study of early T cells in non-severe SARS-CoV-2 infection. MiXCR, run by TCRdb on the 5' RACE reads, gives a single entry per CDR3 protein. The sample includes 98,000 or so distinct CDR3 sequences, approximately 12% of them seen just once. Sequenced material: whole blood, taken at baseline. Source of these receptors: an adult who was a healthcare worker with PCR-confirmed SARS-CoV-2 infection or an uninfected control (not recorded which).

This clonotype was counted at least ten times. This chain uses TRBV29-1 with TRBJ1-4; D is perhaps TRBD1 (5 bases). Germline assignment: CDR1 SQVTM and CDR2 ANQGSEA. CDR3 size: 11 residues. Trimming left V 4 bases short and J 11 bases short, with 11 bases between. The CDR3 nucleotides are TGCAGCGTTGTGTCCAGGGCCAAACTGTTTTTT. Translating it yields CSVVSRAKLFF.

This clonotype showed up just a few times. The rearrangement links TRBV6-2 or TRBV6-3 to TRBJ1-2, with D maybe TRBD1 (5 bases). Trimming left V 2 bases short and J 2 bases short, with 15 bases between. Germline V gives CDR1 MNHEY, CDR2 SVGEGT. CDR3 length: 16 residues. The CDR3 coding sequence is TGTGCCAGCAGTTACGGGGCGCCAACGCGCAACTATGGCTACACCTTC. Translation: CASSYGAPTRNYGYTF.

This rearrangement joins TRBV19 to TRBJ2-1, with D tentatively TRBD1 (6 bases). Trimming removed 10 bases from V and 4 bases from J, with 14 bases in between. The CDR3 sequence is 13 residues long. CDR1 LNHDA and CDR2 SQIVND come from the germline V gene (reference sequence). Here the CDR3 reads CATGDTAYNEQFF. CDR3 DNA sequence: TGTGCCACAGGGGACACCGCTTACAATGAGCAGTTCTTC.

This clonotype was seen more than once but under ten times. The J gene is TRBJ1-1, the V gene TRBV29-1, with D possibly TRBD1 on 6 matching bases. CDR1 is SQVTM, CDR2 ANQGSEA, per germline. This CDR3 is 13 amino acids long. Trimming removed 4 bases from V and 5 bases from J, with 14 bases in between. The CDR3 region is CSVAKGGRTEAFF. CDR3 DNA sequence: TGCAGCGTTGCGAAGGGGGGTCGGACTGAAGCTTTCTTT.

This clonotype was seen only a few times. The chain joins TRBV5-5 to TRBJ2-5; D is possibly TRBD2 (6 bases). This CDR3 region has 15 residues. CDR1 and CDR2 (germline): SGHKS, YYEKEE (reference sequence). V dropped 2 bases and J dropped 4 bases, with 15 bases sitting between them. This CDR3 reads CASSLGGTFLETQYF. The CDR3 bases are TGTGCCAGCAGCTTAGGCGGGACTTTCCTAGAGACCCAGTACTTC.

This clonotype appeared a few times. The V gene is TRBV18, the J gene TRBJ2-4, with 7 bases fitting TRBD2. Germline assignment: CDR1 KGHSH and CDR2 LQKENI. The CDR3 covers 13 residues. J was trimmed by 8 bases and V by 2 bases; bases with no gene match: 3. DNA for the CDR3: TGTGCCAGCTCACCAACTGGGGGGGACATTCAGTACTTC. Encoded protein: CASSPTGGDIQYF.

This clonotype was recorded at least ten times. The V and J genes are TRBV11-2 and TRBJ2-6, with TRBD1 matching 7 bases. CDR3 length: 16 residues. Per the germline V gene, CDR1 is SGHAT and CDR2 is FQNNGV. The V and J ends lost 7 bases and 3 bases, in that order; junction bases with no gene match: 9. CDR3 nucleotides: TGTGCCAGCACCCTAGACAGGGCCCTTGGGGCCAACGTCCTGACTTTC. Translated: CASTLDRALGANVLTF.

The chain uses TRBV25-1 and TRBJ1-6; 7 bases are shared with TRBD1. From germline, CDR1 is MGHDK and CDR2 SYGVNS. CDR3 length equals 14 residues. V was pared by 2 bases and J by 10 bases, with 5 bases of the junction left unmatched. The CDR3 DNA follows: TGTGCCAGCAGTGAAGTACAGGGGTACTCACCCCTCCACTTT. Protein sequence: CASSEVQGYSPLHF.

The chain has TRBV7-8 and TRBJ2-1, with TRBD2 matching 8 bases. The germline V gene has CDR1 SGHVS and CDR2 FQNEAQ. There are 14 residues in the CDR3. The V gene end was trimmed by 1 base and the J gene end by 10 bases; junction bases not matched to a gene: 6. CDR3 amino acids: CASSLGGTSGEQFF. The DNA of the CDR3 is TGTGCCAGCAGCTTAGGAGGGACTAGTGGGGAGCAGTTCTTC. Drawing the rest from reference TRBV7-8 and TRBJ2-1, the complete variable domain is GAGVSQSPRYKVAKRGQDVALRCDPISGHVSLFWYQQALGQGPEFLTYFQNEAQLDKSGLPSDRFFAERPEGSVSTLKIQRTQQEDSAVYLCASSLGGTSGEQFFGPGTRLTVL.

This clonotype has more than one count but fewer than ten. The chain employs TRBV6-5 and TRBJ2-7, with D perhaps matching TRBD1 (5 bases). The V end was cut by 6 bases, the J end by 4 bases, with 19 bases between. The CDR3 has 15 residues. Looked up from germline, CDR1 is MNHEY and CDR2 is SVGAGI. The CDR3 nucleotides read TGTGCCAGCAGCCGAGACAGATCCCCTGGGTACGAGCAGTACTTC. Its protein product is CASSRDRSPGYEQYF.

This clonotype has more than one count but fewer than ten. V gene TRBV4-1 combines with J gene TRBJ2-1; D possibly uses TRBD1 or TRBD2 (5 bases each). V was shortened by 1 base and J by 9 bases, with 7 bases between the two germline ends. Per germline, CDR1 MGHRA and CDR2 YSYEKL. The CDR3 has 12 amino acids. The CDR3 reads CASSQVRGEQFF. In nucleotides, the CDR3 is TGCGCCAGCAGCCAAGTGAGGGGTGAGCAGTTCTTC.

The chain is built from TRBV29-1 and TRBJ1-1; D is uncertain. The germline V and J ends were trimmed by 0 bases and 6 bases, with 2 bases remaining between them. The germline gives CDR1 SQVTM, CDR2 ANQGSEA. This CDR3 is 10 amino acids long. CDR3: CSVEDPEAFF. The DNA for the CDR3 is TGCAGCGTTGAAGATCCTGAAGCTTTCTTT.

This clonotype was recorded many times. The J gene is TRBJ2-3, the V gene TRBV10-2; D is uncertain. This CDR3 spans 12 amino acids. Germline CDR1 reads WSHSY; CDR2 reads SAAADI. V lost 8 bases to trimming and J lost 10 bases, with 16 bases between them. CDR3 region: CASGPVEQSQYF. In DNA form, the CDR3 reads TGCGCCAGCGGACCCGTAGAACAGTCGCAGTATTTT.

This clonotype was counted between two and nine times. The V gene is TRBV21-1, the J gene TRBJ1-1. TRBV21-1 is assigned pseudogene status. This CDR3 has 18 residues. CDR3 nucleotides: TGTGCCAGCAGCAAAGAAGTCGGGCCCCTCCCAGGGAACACTGAAGCTTTCTTT. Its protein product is CASSKEVGPLPGNTEAFF.

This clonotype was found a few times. The CDR3 bases are TGTGCCAGCAGCTTAAGGGCTTCCCAAGAGACCCAGTACTTC. This translates into CASSLRASQETQYF. The chain is built from TRBV7-9 and TRBJ2-5, with D uncertain. Germline V lookup: CDR1 SEHNR, CDR2 FQNEAQ (reference sequence). V was clipped by 2 bases and J by 1 base, with 8 bases between them. The CDR3 runs 14 residues.

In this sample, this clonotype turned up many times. The CDR3, as DNA: TGTGCCAGCAATATTGTGGGAGGGCCCGGAGAGCAGTACTTC. This gives the protein CASNIVGGPGEQYF. V is TRBV12-3 or TRBV12-4 and J is TRBJ2-7, with 7 bases fitting TRBD2. The CDR3 is made up of 14 amino acids. V was clipped by 7 bases and J by 7 bases; unmatched bases: 13.

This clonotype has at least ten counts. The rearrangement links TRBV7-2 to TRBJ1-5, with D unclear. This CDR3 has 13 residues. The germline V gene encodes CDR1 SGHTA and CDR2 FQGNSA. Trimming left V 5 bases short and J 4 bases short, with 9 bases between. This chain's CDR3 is CASSGQGNQPQHF. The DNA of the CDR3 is TGTGCCAGCAGCGGCCAAGGAAATCAGCCCCAGCATTTT.

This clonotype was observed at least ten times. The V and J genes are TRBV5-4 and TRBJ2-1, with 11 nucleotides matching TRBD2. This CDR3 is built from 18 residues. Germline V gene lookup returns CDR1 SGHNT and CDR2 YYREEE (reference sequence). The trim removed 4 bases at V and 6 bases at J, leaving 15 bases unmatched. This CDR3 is CASSRLIVPSGGSNEQFF. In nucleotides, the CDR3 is TGTGCCAGCAGCCGGCTCATCGTCCCTAGCGGGGGGAGCAATGAGCAGTTCTTC. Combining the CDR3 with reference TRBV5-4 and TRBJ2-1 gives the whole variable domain ETGVTQSPTHLIKTRGQQVTLRCSSQSGHNTVSWYQQALGQGPQFIFQYYREEENGRGNFPPRFSGLQFPNYSSELNVNALELDDSALYLCASSRLIVPSGGSNEQFFGPGTRLTVL.

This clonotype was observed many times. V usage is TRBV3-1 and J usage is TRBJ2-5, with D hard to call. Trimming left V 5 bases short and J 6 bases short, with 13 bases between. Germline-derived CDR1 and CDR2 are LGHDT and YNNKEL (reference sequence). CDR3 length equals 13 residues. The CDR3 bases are TGTGCCAGCAGCTCGCAGGTTTGGAAGACCCAGTACTTC. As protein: CASSSQVWKTQYF.